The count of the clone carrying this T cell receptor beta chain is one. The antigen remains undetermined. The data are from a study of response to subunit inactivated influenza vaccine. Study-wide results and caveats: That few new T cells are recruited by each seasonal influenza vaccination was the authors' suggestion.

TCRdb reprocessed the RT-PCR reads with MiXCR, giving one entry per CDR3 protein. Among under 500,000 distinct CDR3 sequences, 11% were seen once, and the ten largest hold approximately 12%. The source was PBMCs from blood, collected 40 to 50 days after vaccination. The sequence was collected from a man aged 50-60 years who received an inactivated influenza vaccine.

The CDR3 loop is CASRGQGAGYGYTF. CDR3 coding DNA: TGTGCCAGCAGAGGACAGGGGGCGGGCTATGGCTACACCTTC. The chain links TRBV12-3 or TRBV12-4 to TRBJ1-2; 11 bases match TRBD1. After removal of 6 bases from V and 4 bases from J, the junction contained 4 bases not matched to a gene. The CDR3 sequence is 14 residues long.